This paragraph reports one T cell receptor beta chain. Its target is unknown. Sample-barcoded 5' priming and a J-beta primer mix drove a second PCR of about 6 to 12 cycles. One entry per CDR3 protein, called by TCRdb with MiXCR from the 5' RACE reads. The table includes 1.5 million to 2 million distinct CDR3 sequences, 28% detected once. This specimen belongs to a study of blood T cells in healthy people across ages. Study results and limitations: Per million T cells, TCR beta diversity dropped roughly linearly as age increased.

V was cut by 10 bases and J by 3 bases, with 12 bases left in between. The CDR3 runs 12 residues. This receptor was taken from a woman aged 30 to 39 in good health. The rearrangement joins TRBV12-3 or TRBV12-4 to TRBJ1-2; D unresolved. The sequencing sample was made of blood. The CDR3 is CAIQAEDYGYTF. In nucleotides, the CDR3 is TGTGCCATCCAGGCGGAAGACTATGGCTACACCTTC.